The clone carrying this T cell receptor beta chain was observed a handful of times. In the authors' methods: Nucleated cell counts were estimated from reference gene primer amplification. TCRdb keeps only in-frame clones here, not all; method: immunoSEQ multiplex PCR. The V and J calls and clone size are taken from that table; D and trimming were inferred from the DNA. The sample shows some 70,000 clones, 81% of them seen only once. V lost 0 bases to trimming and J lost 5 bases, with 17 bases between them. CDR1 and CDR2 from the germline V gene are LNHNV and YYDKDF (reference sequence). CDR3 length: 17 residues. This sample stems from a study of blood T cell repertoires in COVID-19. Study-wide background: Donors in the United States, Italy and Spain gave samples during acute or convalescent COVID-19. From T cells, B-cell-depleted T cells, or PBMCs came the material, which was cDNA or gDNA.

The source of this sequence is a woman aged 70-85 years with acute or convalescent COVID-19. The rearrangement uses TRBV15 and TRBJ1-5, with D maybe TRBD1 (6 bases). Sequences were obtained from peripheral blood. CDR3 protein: CATSRDFNRAVHQPQHF. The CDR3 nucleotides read TGTGCCACCAGCAGAGATTTCAACAGGGCAGTACATCAGCCCCAGCATTTT.